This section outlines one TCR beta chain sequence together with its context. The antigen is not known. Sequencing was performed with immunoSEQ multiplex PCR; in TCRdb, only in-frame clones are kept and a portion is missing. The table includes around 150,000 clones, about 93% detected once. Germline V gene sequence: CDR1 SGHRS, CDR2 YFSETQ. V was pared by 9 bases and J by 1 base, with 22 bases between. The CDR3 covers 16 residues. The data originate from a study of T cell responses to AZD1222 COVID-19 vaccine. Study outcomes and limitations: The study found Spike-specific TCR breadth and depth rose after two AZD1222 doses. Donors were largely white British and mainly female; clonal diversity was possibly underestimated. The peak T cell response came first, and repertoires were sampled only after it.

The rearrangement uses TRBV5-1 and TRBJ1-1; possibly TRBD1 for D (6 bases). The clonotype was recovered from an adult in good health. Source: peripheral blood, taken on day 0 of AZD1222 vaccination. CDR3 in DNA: TGCGCCACCTCGTTTAGCGGCGCGGGACAGAACACTGAAGCTTTCTTT. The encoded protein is CATSFSGAGQNTEAFF.